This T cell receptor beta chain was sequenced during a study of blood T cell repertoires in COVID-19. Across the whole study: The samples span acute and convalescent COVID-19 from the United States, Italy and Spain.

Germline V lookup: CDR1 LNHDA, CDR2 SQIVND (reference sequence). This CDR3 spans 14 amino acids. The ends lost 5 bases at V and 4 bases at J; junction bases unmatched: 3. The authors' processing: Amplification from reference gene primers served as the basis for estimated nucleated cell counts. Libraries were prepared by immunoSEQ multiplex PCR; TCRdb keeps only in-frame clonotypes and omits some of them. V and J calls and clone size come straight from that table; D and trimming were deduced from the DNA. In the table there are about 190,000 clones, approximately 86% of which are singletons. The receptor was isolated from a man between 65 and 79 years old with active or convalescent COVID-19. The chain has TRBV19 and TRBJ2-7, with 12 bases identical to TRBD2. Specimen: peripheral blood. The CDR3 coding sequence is TGTGCCAGTAGTGCGGGACTAGCGGGTTACGAGCAGTACTTC. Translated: CASSAGLAGYEQYF.